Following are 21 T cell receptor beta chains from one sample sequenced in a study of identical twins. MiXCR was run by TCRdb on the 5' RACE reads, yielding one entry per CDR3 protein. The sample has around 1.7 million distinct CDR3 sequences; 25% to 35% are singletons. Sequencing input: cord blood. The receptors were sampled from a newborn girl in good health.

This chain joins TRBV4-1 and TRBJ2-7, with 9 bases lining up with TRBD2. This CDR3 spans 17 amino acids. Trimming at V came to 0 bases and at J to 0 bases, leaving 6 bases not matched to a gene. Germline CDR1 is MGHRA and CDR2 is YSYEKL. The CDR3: CASSQDTSGLYSYEQYF. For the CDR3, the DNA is TGCGCCAGCAGCCAAGATACTAGCGGGTTATACTCCTACGAGCAGTACTTC.

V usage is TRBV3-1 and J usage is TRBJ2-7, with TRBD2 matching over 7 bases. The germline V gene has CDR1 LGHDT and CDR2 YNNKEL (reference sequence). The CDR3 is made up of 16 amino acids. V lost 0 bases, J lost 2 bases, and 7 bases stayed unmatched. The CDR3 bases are TGTGCCAGCAGCCAAGATCTAGGGACTATGCCCTACGAGCAGTACTTC. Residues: CASSQDLGTMPYEQYF.

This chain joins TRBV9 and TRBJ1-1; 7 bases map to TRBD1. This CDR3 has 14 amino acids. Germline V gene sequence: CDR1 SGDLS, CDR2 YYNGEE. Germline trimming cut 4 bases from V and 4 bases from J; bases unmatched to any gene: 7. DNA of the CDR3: TGTGCCAGCAGCTACACAGGGGCGGCCACTGAAGCTTTCTTT. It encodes CASSYTGAATEAFF. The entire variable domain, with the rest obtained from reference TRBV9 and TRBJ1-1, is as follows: DSGVTQTPKHLITATGQRVTLRCSPRSGDLSVYWYQQSLDQGLQFLIQYYNGEERAKGNILERFSAQQFPDLHSELNLSSLELGDSALYFCASSYTGAATEAFFGQGTRLTVV.

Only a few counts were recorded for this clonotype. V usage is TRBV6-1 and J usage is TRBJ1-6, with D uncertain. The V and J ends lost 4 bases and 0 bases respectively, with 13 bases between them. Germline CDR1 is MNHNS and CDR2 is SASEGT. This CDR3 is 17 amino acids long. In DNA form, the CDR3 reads TGTGCCAGCAGTGGCGTTCCTAGGAGCTCCTATAATTCACCCCTCCACTTT. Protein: CASSGVPRSSYNSPLHF.

The CDR3 DNA sequence: TGCAGTGCTAGAGCCCTCGGACAGTCCTACGAGCAGTACTTC. This sequence encodes CSARALGQSYEQYF. The rearrangement links TRBV20-1 to TRBJ2-7; D may be TRBD1 (6 bases). CDR3 length equals 14 residues. Trimming cost V 1 base and J 1 base, with 11 bases left between them. The germline gives CDR1 DFQATT, CDR2 SNEGSKA (reference sequence).

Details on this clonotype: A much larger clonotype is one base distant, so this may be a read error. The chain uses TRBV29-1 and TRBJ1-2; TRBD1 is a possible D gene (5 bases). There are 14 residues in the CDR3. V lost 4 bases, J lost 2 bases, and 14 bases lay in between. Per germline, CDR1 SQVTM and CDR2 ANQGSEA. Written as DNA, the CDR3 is TGCAGCGTTGCCCCGGGACCGGGAAACTATGGCTACACCTTC. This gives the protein CSVAPGPGNYGYTF.

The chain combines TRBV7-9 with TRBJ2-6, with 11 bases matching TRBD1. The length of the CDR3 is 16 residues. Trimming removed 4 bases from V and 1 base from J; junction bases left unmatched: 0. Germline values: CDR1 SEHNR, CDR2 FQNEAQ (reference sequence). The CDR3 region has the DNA TGTGCCAGCAGCTGGGACAGGGGGTCTGGGGCCAACGTCCTGACTTTC. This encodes CASSWDRGSGANVLTF.

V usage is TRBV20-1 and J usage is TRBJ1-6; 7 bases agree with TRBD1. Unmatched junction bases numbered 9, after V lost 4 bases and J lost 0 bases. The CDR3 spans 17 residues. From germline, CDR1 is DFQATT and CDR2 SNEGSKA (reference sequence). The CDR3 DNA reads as TGCAGTGCTACCCCTCGACAGGGAAGCTCCTATAATTCACCCCTCCACTTT. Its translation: CSATPRQGSSYNSPLHF.

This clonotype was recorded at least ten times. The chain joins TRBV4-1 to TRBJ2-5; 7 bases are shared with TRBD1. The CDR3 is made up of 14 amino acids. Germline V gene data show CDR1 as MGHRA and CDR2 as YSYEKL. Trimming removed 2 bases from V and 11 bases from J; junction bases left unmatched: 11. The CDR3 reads CASSQLQVSGQQYF. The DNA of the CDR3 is TGCGCCAGCAGCCAATTACAGGTTTCGGGACAGCAGTACTTC.

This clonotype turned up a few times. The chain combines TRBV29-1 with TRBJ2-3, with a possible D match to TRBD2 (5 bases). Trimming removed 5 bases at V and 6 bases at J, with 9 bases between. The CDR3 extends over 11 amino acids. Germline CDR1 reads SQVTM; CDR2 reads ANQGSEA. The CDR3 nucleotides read TGCAGCGTTTCGGGATTCGATACGCAGTATTTT. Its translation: CSVSGFDTQYF.

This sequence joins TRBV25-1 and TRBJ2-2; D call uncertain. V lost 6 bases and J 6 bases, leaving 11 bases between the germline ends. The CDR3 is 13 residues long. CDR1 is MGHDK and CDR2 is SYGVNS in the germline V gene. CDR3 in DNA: TGTGCCAGCAGGGTTTCTGGCCCCGGGGAGCTGTTTTTT. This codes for CASRVSGPGELFF. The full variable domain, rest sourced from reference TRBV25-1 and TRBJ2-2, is EADIYQTPRYLVIGTGKKITLECSQTMGHDKMYWYQQDPGMELHLIHYSYGVNSTEKGDLSSESTVSRIRTEHFPLTLESARPSHTSQYLCASRVSGPGELFFGEGSRLTVL.

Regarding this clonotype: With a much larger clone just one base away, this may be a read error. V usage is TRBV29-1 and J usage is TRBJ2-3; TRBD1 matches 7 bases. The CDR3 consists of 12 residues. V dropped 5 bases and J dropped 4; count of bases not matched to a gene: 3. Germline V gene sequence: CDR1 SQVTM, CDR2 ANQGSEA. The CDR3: CSVTTGADTQYF. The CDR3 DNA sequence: TGCAGCGTTACAACAGGGGCAGATACGCAGTATTTT.

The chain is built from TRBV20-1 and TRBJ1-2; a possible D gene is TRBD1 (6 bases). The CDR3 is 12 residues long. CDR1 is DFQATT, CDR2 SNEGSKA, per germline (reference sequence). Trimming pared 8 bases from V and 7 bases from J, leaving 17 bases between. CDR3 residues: CSSYLQGLGYTF. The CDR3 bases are TGCAGTTCCTACCTCCAGGGGCTTGGCTACACCTTC.

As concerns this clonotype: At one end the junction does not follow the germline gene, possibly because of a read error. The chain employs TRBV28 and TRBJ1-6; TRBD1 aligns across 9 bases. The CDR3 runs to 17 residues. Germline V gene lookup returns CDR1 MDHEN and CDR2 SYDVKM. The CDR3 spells CASSYPHRGRSNSPLHF. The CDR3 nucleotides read TGCGCCAGCAGTTACCCTCACAGGGGGCGCAGCAATTCACCCCTCCACTTT.

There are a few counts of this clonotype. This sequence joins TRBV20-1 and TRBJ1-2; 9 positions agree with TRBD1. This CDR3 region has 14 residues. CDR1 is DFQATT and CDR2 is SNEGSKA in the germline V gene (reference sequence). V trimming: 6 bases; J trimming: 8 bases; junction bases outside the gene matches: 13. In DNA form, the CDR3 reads TGCAGTGCCCCCACCCCCAACAGGGGGCGAGGCTACACCTTC. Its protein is CSAPTPNRGRGYTF.

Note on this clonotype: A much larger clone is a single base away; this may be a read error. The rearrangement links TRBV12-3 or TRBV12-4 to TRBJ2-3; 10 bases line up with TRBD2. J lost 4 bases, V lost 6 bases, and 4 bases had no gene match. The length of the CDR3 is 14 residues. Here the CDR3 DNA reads TGTGCCAGCAGCCCAGCGGGGGGGCCAGATACGCAGTATTTT. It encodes CASSPAGGPDTQYF.

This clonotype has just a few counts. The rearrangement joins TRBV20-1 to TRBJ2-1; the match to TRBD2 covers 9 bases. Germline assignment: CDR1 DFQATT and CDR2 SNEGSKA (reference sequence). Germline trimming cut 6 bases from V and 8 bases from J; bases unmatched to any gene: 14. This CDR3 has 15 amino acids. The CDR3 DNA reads TGCAGTGCCTGGCGGGAGGGCCCTCTTGTTGATGAGCAGTTCTTC. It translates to CSAWREGPLVDEQFF.

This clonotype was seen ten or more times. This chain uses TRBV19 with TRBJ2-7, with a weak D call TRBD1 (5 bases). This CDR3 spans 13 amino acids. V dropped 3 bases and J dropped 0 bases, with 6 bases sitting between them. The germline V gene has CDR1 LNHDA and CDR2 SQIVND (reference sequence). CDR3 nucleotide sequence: TGTGCCAGTAGTATCCAGGGCTCCTACGAGCAGTACTTC. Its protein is CASSIQGSYEQYF.

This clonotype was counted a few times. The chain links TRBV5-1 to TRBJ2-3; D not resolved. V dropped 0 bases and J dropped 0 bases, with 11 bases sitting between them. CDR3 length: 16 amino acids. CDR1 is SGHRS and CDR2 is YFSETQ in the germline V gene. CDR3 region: CASSLATATSTDTQYF. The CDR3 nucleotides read TGCGCCAGCAGCTTGGCCACAGCCACTAGCACAGATACGCAGTATTTT. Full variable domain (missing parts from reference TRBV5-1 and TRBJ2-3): KAGVTQTPRYLIKTRGQQVTLSCSPISGHRSVSWYQQTPGQGLQFLFEYFSETQRNKGNFPGRFSGRQFSNSRSEMNVSTLELGDSALYLCASSLATATSTDTQYFGPGTRLTVL.

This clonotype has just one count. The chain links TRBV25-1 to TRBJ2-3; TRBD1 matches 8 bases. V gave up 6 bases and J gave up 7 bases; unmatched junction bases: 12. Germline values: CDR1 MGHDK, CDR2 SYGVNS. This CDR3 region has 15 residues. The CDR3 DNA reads TGTGCCAGCAGCGGATCCGGGACAGGAAAATATACGCAGTATTTT. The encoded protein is CASSGSGTGKYTQYF.

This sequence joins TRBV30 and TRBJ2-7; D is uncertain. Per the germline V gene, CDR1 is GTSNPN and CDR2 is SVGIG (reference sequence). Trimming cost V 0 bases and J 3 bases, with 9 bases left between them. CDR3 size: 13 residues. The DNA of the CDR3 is TGTGCCTGGAGTGTATTCAGTCACTACGAGCAGTACTTC. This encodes CAWSVFSHYEQYF.